This T cell receptor beta chain was identified in a study of T cells in Graves' hyperthyroidism and ophthalmopathy. Trimming took 6 bases from V and 4 from J, leaving 14 bases between them. The CDR3 extends over 14 amino acids. CDR1 is MNHNS and CDR2 is SASEGT in the germline V gene. This clonotype was picked up many times. Every diagnosis used clinical symptoms, serum thyroxine and TRAb, thyroid ultrasound and orbital computed tomography. Template material for amplifying TCR beta CDR3 regions consisted of RNA transcripts. The TCR CDR3 was amplified in a first-round RT-PCR using the HTBI primer set. TCRdb re-called the multiplex PCR reads through MiXCR, storing one row per CDR3 protein. The sample holds approximately 560,000 distinct CDR3 sequences, roughly 14% seen once.

The sequenced sample was blood. V gene TRBV6-1 combines with J gene TRBJ2-3; D ambiguous. The receptor's source is a woman aged 25 to 45 with Graves' hyperthyroidism. This CDR3 is CASSTGWSADTQYF. Here the CDR3 DNA reads TGTGCCAGCAGCACCGGCTGGAGTGCAGATACGCAGTATTTT.